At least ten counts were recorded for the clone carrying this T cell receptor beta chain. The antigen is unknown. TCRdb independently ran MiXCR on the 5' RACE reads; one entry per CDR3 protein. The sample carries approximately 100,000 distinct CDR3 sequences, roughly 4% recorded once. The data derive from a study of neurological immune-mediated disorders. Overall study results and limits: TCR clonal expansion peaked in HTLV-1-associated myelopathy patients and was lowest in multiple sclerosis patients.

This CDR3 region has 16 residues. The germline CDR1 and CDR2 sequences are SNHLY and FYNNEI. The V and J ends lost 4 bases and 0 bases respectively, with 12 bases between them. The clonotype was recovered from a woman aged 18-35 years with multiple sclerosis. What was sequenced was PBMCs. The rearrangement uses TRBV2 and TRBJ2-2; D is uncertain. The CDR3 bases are TGTGCCAGCAGTGTTGGGCAAACAACGAACACCGGGGAGCTGTTTTTT. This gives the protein CASSVGQTTNTGELFF. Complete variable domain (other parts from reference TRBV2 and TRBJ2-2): EPEVTQTPSHQVTQMGQEVILRCVPISNHLYFYWYRQILGQKVEFLVSFYNNEISEKSEIFDDQFSVERPDGSNFTLKIRSTKLEDSAMYFCASSVGQTTNTGELFFGEGSRLTVL.